Listed below are T cell receptor beta chains from one sample, sequenced in a study of T cell responses to AZD1222 COVID-19 vaccine. Some clones are missing from TCRdb's copy, which holds only in-frame ones; the method was immunoSEQ multiplex PCR. The table has around 120,000 clones, approximately 90% seen once. The sequencing here drew on peripheral blood, taken on day 0 of AZD1222 vaccination. These receptors all come from an adult in good health. Both conserved end residues are part of each CDR3. D genes are given only for firm matches. Clone size is not always given. Where it is, it says once, few, many or a class for expanded clones.

>NA|TRBV7-2|TRBJ1-6|NA
TGTGCCAGCAGTCGGGACGGGAATTCACCCCTCCACTTT
CASSRDGNSPLHF
>once|TRBV7-2|TRBJ1-2|NA
TGTGCCAGCAGCTTAGGCCCCTGGGGCTCTAACTATGGCTACACCTTC
CASSLGPWGSNYGYTF
>NA|TRBV29-1|TRBJ1-1|TRBD1
TGCAGCGGGAAACAGGGGCTCGGGAACACTGAAGCTTTCTTT
CSGKQGLGNTEAFF
>NA|TRBV18|TRBJ1-6|NA
TGTGCCAGCTCACCAACAATGGCCCCTATTGATTCACCCCTCCACTTT
CASSPTMAPIDSPLHF
>NA|TRBV10-1|TRBJ1-3|NA
TGCGCCAGCAGTGACGGGACCTACTCTGGAAACACCATATATTTT
CASSDGTYSGNTIYF
>few|TRBV12-3/TRBV12-4|TRBJ2-1|NA
TGTGCCAGCAGTCCGGGAGTGGGGGAGCAGTTCTTC
CASSPGVGEQFF
>once|TRBV12-5|TRBJ1-5|TRBD1
TGTGCTAGTGGACCCTCAGGGGGAAATCAGCCCCAGCATTTT
CASGPSGGNQPQHF
>NA|TRBV24-1|TRBJ2-3|NA
TGTGCCACCAGTGATACGGGGCCCCGAGATACGCAGTATTTT
CATSDTGPRDTQYF
>NA|TRBV4-2|TRBJ2-5|NA
TGTGCCAGCAGCCAAGATCTGCAGCAAGAGACCCAGTACTTC
CASSQDLQQETQYF
>NA|TRBV9|TRBJ1-1|NA
TGTGCCAGCAGCCAATTGAACACTGAAGCTTTCTTT
CASSQLNTEAFF
>NA|TRBV28|TRBJ1-4|NA
TGTGCCAGCAGTTTTTGGGGGCAGGGTGAAAAACTGTTTTTT
CASSFWGQGEKLFF
>once|TRBV2|TRBJ2-3|TRBD2
TGTGCCAGCAGTGGGGCTAGCGGGGGGGCATATACGCAGTATTTT
CASSGASGGAYTQYF
>NA|TRBV28|TRBJ1-2|NA
TGTGCCAGCAGTTTGGGGGGAGGAGGGGGAAGTTATGGCTACACCTTC
CASSLGGGGGSYGYTF
>NA|TRBV6-2/TRBV6-3|TRBJ2-1|NA
TGTGCCAGCAGTAGAATGAATGAGCAGTTCTTC
CASSRMNEQFF
>once|TRBV19|TRBJ2-1|TRBD1
TGTGCCAGTAGTGCGCTCCGGGACAGGGATTACAATGAGCAGTTCTTC
CASSALRDRDYNEQFF
>NA|TRBV6-4|TRBJ1-4|NA
TGTGCCAGCAGTGACTCCCAAACCCATCGGGACCGTAATGAAAAACTGTTTTTT
CASSDSQTHRDRNEKLFF
>NA|TRBV20-1|TRBJ2-1|NA
TGCAGTTCGAGCTCCTACAATGAGCAGTTCTTC
CSSSSYNEQFF
>NA|TRBV11-2|TRBJ1-1|NA
TGTGCCAGCAGCTTAGGGTTAAACACTGAAGCTTTCTTT
CASSLGLNTEAFF
>NA|TRBV21-1|TRBJ1-4|NA
TGTGCCAGCGAACCCCGACAGGGGGGGTCTAATGAAAAACTGTTTTTT
CASEPRQGGSNEKLFF
>NA|TRBV12-3/TRBV12-4|TRBJ2-4|TRBD2
TGTGCCAGTAAGCGGGGGGGCGTGGACATTCAGTACTTC
CASKRGGVDIQYF
>NA|TRBV4-2|TRBJ1-4|NA
TGTGCCAGCAGCCCCGGGGAGGGATTAACTAATGAAAAACTGTTTTTT
CASSPGEGLTNEKLFF
>NA|TRBV6-5|TRBJ1-4|NA
TGTGCCAGCAGTTACTCGAGGACAGTTAATGAAAAACTGTTTTTT
CASSYSRTVNEKLFF
>NA|TRBV7-8|TRBJ2-3|TRBD1
TGTGCCAGCAGCCACCGGACAGGTGGCCCAGATACGCAGTATTTT
CASSHRTGGPDTQYF
>NA|TRBV20-1|TRBJ1-2|NA
TGCAGTGCTGCCGAATTGAGGGGCTACACCTTC
CSAAELRGYTF
>NA|TRBV28|TRBJ1-2|NA
TGTGCCAGCAGTCCCGCCCAGTTTACATATGGCTACACCTTC
CASSPAQFTYGYTF
>NA|TRBV4-1|TRBJ2-1|NA
TGCGCCAGCAGCCAAGCCGGTGAGCAGTTCTTC
CASSQAGEQFF
>NA|TRBV7-9|TRBJ1-5|NA
TGTGCCAGCAGCCCCCTTAGGGGGAGGTCTAGCAATCAGCCCCAGCATTTT
CASSPLRGRSSNQPQHF
>NA|TRBV4-1|TRBJ2-1|NA
TGCGCCAGCAGCCAAACTACCACTTCGGCCAATGAGCAGTTCTTC
CASSQTTTSANEQFF
>NA|TRBV5-4|TRBJ1-6|NA
TGTGCCAGCAGCTTTTTTCAGAGTTCTTCACCCCTCCACTTT
CASSFFQSSSPLHF
>NA|TRBV4-2|TRBJ2-2|NA
TGTGCCAGCAGCCAAGATAAGGCATTCACCGGGGAGCTGTTTTTT
CASSQDKAFTGELFF
>NA|TRBV12-3/TRBV12-4|TRBJ1-2|NA
TGTGCCAGCAGTTTCGACCCTAACTATGGCTACACCTTC
CASSFDPNYGYTF
>NA|TRBV6-2/TRBV6-3|TRBJ1-4|NA
TGTGCCAGCAGTCTACCGGCTAATGAAAAACTGTTTTTT
CASSLPANEKLFF
>NA|TRBV14|TRBJ2-4|NA
TGTGCCAGCAGCCAAGAAAGGAACATTCAGTACTTC
CASSQERNIQYF
>NA|TRBV18|TRBJ2-5|NA
TGTGCCAGCTCACCGACGAGGGAAGAGACCCAGTACTTC
CASSPTREETQYF
>NA|TRBV28|TRBJ1-4|NA
TGTGCCAGCAGTTTACTACAGGATGAAAAACTGTTTTTT
CASSLLQDEKLFF
>few|TRBV11-2|TRBJ1-5|NA
TGTGCCAGCAGCTTAGAACGTGGACAGCCCCAGCATTTT
CASSLERGQPQHF
>once|TRBV11-3|TRBJ2-1|TRBD1
TGTGCCAGCAGCTCACAGGGGGCCCCCAATGAGCAGTTCTTC
CASSSQGAPNEQFF
>NA|TRBV6-6|TRBJ1-6|NA
TGTGCCAGCAGTTTCAGGGAAGGGGCGGGCTCACCCCTCCACTTT
CASSFREGAGSPLHF
>NA|TRBV6-2/TRBV6-3|TRBJ2-3|TRBD1
TGTGCCAGCAGTAACCAACCGGACAGGGCGAATACGCAGTATTTT
CASSNQPDRANTQYF
>NA|TRBV6-5|TRBJ1-4|NA
TGTGCCAGCAGGGGGGCGTATAATGAAAAACTGTTTTTT
CASRGAYNEKLFF
>once|TRBV19|TRBJ2-5|NA
TGTGCCAGTAGTAGGGGAGGCTACCAAGAGACCCAGTACTTC
CASSRGGYQETQYF
>NA|TRBV7-8|TRBJ2-2|NA
TGTGCCACGCAAGCGCAGAACACCGGGGAGCTGTTTTTT
CATQAQNTGELFF
>NA|TRBV7-9|TRBJ2-2|NA
TGTGCCTACGATTCTTTTGAGTTCACCGGGGAGCTGTTTTTT
CAYDSFEFTGELFF
>NA|TRBV7-9|TRBJ1-2|TRBD1
TGTGCCAGCACCAAACAGGGGATGGACTATGGCTACACCTTC
CASTKQGMDYGYTF
>NA|TRBV5-1|TRBJ1-6|NA
TGCGCCAGCAGCTTGGCCCTGGACGGGAATTCACCCCTCCACTTT
CASSLALDGNSPLHF